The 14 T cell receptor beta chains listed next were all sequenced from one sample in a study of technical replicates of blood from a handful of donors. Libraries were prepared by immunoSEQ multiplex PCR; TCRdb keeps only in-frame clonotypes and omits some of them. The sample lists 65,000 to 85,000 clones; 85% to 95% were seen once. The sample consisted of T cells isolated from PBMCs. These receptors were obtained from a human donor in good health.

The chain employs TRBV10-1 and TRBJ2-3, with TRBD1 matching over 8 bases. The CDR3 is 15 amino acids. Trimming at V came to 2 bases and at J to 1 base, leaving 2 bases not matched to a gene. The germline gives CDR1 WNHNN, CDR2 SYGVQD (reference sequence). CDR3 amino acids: CASSEGGQGTDTQYF. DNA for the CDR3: TGCGCCAGCAGTGAGGGGGGACAGGGCACAGATACGCAGTATTTT.

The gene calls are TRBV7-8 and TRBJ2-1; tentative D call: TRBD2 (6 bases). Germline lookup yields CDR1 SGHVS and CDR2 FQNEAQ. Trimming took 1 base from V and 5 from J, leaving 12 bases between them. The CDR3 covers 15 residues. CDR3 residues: CASSLEGLSHNEQFF. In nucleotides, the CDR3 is TGTGCCAGCAGCTTAGAGGGACTTTCCCACAATGAGCAGTTCTTC.

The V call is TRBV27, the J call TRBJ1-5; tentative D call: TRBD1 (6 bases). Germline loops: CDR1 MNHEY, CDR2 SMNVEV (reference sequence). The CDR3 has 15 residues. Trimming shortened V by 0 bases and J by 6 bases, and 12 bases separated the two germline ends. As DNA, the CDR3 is TGTGCCAGCAGTTTATCGCAGGGGTACACTCAGCCCCAGCATTTT. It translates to CASSLSQGYTQPQHF.

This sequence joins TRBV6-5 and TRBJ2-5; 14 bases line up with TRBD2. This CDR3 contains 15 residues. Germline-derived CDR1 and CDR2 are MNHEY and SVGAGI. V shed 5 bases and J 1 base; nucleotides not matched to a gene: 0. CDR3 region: CASSGLAGGQETQYF. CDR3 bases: TGTGCCAGCAGTGGACTAGCGGGAGGCCAAGAGACCCAGTACTTC.

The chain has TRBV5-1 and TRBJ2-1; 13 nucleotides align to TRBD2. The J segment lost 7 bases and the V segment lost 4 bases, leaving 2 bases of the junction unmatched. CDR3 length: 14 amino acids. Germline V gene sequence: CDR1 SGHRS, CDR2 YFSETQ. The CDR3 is CASSVLAGGNEQFF. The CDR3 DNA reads TGCGCCAGCAGCGTACTAGCGGGAGGGAATGAGCAGTTCTTC.

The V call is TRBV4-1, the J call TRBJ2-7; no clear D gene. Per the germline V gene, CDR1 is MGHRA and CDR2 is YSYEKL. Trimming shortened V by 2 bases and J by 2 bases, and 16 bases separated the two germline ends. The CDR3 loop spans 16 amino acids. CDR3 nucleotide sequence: TGCGCCAGCAGCCAATATCATATGGGCTCAGCCTACGAGCAGTACTTC. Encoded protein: CASSQYHMGSAYEQYF.

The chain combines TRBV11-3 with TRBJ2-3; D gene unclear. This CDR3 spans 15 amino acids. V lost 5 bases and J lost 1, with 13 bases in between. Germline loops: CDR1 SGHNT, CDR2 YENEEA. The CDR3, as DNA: TGTGCCAGCAGCAAACAGCCCCTGGGCACAGATACGCAGTATTTT. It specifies CASSKQPLGTDTQYF.

CDR3 coding DNA: TGCGCCAGCAGCCTTCTGGGACAGGGCACTGAAGCTTTCTTT. It yields the protein CASSLLGQGTEAFF. The chain uses TRBV4-1 and TRBJ1-1, with TRBD1 matching 9 bases. Looked up from germline, CDR1 is MGHRA and CDR2 is YSYEKL. The CDR3 contains 14 residues. V gave up 4 bases and J gave up 4 bases; unmatched junction bases: 4.

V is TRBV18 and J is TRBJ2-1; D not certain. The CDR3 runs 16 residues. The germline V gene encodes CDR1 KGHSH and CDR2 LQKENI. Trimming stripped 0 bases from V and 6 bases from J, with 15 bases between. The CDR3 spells CASSPPSLLEFNEQFF. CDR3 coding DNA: TGTGCCAGCTCACCACCGTCGCTCCTCGAGTTCAATGAGCAGTTCTTC.

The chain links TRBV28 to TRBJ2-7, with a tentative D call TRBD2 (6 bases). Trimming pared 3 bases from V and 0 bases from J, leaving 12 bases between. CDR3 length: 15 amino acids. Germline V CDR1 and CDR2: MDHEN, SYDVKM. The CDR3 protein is CASSFIGGISYEQYF. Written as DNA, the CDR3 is TGTGCCAGCAGTTTTATAGGCGGGATCTCCTACGAGCAGTACTTC.

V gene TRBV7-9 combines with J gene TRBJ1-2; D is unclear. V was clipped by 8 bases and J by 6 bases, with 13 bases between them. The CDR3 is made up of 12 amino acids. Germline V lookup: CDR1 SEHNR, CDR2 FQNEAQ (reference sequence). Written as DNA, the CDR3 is TGTGCCAGCGAAAGCTTAGAGGATGGCTACACCTTC. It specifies CASESLEDGYTF. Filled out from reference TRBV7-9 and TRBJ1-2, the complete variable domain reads DTGVSQNPRHKITKRGQNVTFRCDPISEHNRLYWYRQTLGQGPEFLTYFQNEAQLEKSRLLSDRFSAERPKGSFSTLEIQRTEQGDSAMYLCASESLEDGYTFGSGTRLTVV.

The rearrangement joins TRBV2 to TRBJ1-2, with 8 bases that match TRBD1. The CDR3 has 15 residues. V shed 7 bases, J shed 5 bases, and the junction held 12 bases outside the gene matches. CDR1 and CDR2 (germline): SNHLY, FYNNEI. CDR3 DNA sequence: TGTGCCAGCATGGCGGGACAGGTTTCTTATTATGGCTACACCTTC. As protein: CASMAGQVSYYGYTF.

CDR3: CASTPSGSQNTGELFF. The CDR3, as DNA: TGCGCCAGCACCCCTAGCGGGTCACAGAACACCGGGGAGCTGTTTTTT. This sequence joins TRBV5-1 and TRBJ2-2; 8 bases align to TRBD2. The length of the CDR3 is 16 residues. The trim removed 6 bases at V and 1 base at J, leaving 8 bases unmatched. Germline V lookup: CDR1 SGHRS, CDR2 YFSETQ.

The CDR3: CSVEVRGRPGQYF. The CDR3 DNA sequence: TGCAGCGTTGAAGTCAGGGGGCGACCCGGGCAGTACTTC. The V and J genes are TRBV29-1 and TRBJ2-7; 8 bases map to TRBD1. The CDR3 length is 13 residues. Germline V lookup: CDR1 SQVTM, CDR2 ANQGSEA. With 1 base clipped from V and 9 bases from J, the junction kept 8 bases outside the gene matches.